A selection of T cell receptor beta chains follows, all from one sample in a study of blood T cell repertoires in COVID-19. The data were produced by immunoSEQ multiplex PCR, yet TCRdb's version contains in-frame clones alone and is incomplete. The sample lists roughly 120,000 clones; approximately 80% were seen once. The sequencing sample was made of peripheral blood. These receptors all come from a man between 65 and 85 years old with acute or convalescent COVID-19. The CDR3 runs from the conserved cysteine through the conserved F or W. A D gene is named only where the DNA matches it firmly. Where a row states a size, it is once, few, many or the class of an expanded clone; other rows omit it.

clone size	V gene	D gene	J gene	CDR3 protein	CDR3 DNA
-	TRBV5-1	-	TRBJ2-1	CASSLQVNEQFF	TGCGCCAGCAGCTTGCAGGTTAATGAGCAGTTCTTC
once	TRBV9	-	TRBJ2-3	CASSVGLDTQYF	TGTGCCAGCAGCGTAGGTCTAGATACGCAGTATTTT
-	TRBV30	TRBD2	TRBJ2-1	CAWSPSGATYNEQFF	TGTGCCTGGAGCCCTAGCGGGGCCACCTACAATGAGCAGTTCTTC
-	TRBV5-1	-	TRBJ2-7	CASSRQVRDEQYF	TGCGCCAGCAGCCGACAGGTTCGCGACGAGCAGTACTTC
once	TRBV29-1	-	TRBJ2-5	CSVAVGMETQYF	TGCAGCGTGGCGGTAGGCATGGAGACCCAGTACTTC
-	TRBV9	-	TRBJ2-3	CASSVLPQGSTDTQYF	TGTGCCAGCAGCGTCCTTCCACAGGGCAGCACAGATACGCAGTATTTT
-	TRBV5-5	TRBD1	TRBJ1-5	CASSLFSGGDSNQPQHF	TGTGCCAGCAGCCTGTTTTCAGGGGGTGATAGCAATCAGCCCCAGCATTTT
once	TRBV19	-	TRBJ2-2	CASSRRVDTNTGELFF	TGTGCCAGTAGCCGCCGGGTGGACACCAACACCGGGGAGCTGTTTTTT
-	TRBV27	TRBD1	TRBJ1-3	CASSRGTGTGNTIYF	TGTGCCAGCAGTAGAGGGACAGGGACAGGAAACACCATATATTTT
-	TRBV15	TRBD1	TRBJ2-1	CATSRGTGWSGVFF	TGTGCCACCAGCAGAGGGACAGGGTGGTCAGGTGTGTTCTTC
-	TRBV7-9	TRBD2	TRBJ2-3	CASSLFLAGSTDTQYF	TGTGCCAGCAGCCTATTTCTAGCGGGGAGCACAGATACGCAGTATTTT
-	TRBV7-2	-	TRBJ2-1	CASSSGLYNEQFF	TGTGCCAGCAGCTCCGGACTTTACAATGAGCAGTTCTTC